These T cell receptor beta chains were read from a single sample in a study of human T cells and chemical hapten exposure. TCRdb fed the RACE reads into MiXCR, producing one record per CDR3 protein. Here the sample spans 55,000 to 85,000 distinct CDR3 sequences, about 9.1% being singletons. The specimen comprised whole blood, sampled in connection with sensitization to the hapten diphenylcyclopropenone (DPC). These TCRs come from a middle-aged woman with alopecia areata. Some clones in this sample may be carry-over from other donors' samples. Both conserved end residues are part of each CDR3. A D gene is named only where the DNA matches it firmly. Size tells how often a clone was seen (once, few, many) or the class of an expanded clone, and some rows leave it out.

v_gene: TRBV7-9; d_gene: NA; j_gene: TRBJ2-7; abundance: many; CDR3aa: CATYKLPYNEQYF
v_gene: TRBV20-1; d_gene: TRBD1; j_gene: TRBJ2-1; abundance: few; CDR3aa: CSAPVGTGDEQFF
v_gene: TRBV4-3; d_gene: TRBD1; j_gene: TRBJ1-4; abundance: many; CDR3aa: CASSQDPQGGEKLFF
v_gene: TRBV3-1; d_gene: NA; j_gene: TRBJ1-2; abundance: many; CDR3aa: CASSQGWGNNYGYTF
v_gene: TRBV7-3; d_gene: NA; j_gene: TRBJ2-2; abundance: many; CDR3aa: CASSLSGQNTGELFF
v_gene: TRBV20-1; d_gene: NA; j_gene: TRBJ2-1; abundance: few; CDR3aa: CTARGQDHNEQFF
v_gene: TRBV21-1; d_gene: NA; j_gene: TRBJ1-5; abundance: few; CDR3aa: CASSTKGCGSNQPQHF
v_gene: TRBV21-1; d_gene: NA; j_gene: TRBJ1-1; abundance: NA; CDR3aa: CASTPLRVNTEAFF
v_gene: TRBV18; d_gene: NA; j_gene: TRBJ2-6; abundance: many; CDR3aa: CASSPYPGTGANVLTF
v_gene: TRBV6-6; d_gene: NA; j_gene: TRBJ1-1; abundance: few; CDR3aa: CASNARRGSLNTEAFF
v_gene: TRBV10-3; d_gene: NA; j_gene: TRBJ2-7; abundance: many; CDR3aa: CAISASTRTEYEQYF
v_gene: TRBV7-8; d_gene: NA; j_gene: TRBJ1-1; abundance: NA; CDR3aa: CASSLEGVGINTEAFF
v_gene: TRBV7-9; d_gene: NA; j_gene: TRBJ1-4; abundance: NA; CDR3aa: CASSLSVSAGLLFF
v_gene: TRBV7-2; d_gene: NA; j_gene: TRBJ1-2; abundance: NA; CDR3aa: CASLGHGYTF
v_gene: TRBV7-6; d_gene: NA; j_gene: TRBJ1-2; abundance: many; CDR3aa: CASSLDSLNYTF
v_gene: TRBV7-9; d_gene: NA; j_gene: TRBJ1-1; abundance: many; CDR3aa: CASSLVPNTEAFF
v_gene: TRBV7-2; d_gene: TRBD2; j_gene: TRBJ2-5; abundance: many; CDR3aa: CASSLSGGLGQETQYF
v_gene: TRBV24-1; d_gene: NA; j_gene: TRBJ1-4; abundance: many; CDR3aa: CATSSTNEKLFF
v_gene: TRBV29-1; d_gene: NA; j_gene: TRBJ2-7; abundance: NA; CDR3aa: CSVAGPDTSYEQYF
v_gene: TRBV2; d_gene: NA; j_gene: TRBJ1-2; abundance: few; CDR3aa: CASRVSGPPSGYTF
v_gene: TRBV28; d_gene: NA; j_gene: TRBJ2-4; abundance: many; CDR3aa: CASSSGGINIQYF
v_gene: TRBV20-1; d_gene: TRBD2; j_gene: TRBJ2-3; abundance: many; CDR3aa: CSASRGGGTDTQYF
v_gene: TRBV29-1; d_gene: NA; j_gene: TRBJ2-3; abundance: NA; CDR3aa: CSVYRSTDTQYF
v_gene: TRBV5-5; d_gene: TRBD1; j_gene: TRBJ1-1; abundance: NA; CDR3aa: CASSLDRGSLDTEAFF
v_gene: TRBV5-1; d_gene: NA; j_gene: TRBJ2-5; abundance: NA; CDR3aa: CASSLSGYQEIQYF
v_gene: TRBV6-6; d_gene: NA; j_gene: TRBJ1-1; abundance: many; CDR3aa: CASSYLGVSFGTEAFF
v_gene: TRBV4-1; d_gene: NA; j_gene: TRBJ1-4; abundance: many; CDR3aa: CASSQEEAPGPGRKLFF
v_gene: TRBV28; d_gene: TRBD1; j_gene: TRBJ2-5; abundance: few; CDR3aa: CASSLPPGTATTVQETQYF
v_gene: TRBV20-1; d_gene: TRBD1; j_gene: TRBJ1-5; abundance: NA; CDR3aa: CSAKGTANQPQHF
v_gene: TRBV5-6; d_gene: NA; j_gene: TRBJ2-3; abundance: many; CDR3aa: CASSPLGAVQGDTQYF
v_gene: TRBV7-2; d_gene: NA; j_gene: TRBJ2-3; abundance: NA; CDR3aa: CASSPMGSTDTQYF
v_gene: TRBV20-1; d_gene: NA; j_gene: TRBJ1-5; abundance: many; CDR3aa: CSARDGNNQPQHF
v_gene: TRBV7-2; d_gene: NA; j_gene: TRBJ2-7; abundance: NA; CDR3aa: CASSLAGLGHEQYF
v_gene: TRBV7-3; d_gene: TRBD2; j_gene: TRBJ2-1; abundance: NA; CDR3aa: CASSFSTSGGSYNEQFF
v_gene: TRBV7-2; d_gene: TRBD1; j_gene: TRBJ1-4; abundance: few; CDR3aa: CASSLTGAGEKLFF
v_gene: TRBV30; d_gene: NA; j_gene: TRBJ2-1; abundance: many; CDR3aa: CAFRGGYLYNEQFF
v_gene: TRBV20-1; d_gene: NA; j_gene: TRBJ1-2; abundance: many; CDR3aa: CSARGGARGYGYTF
v_gene: TRBV19; d_gene: TRBD2; j_gene: TRBJ2-3; abundance: many; CDR3aa: CASRSSGGPRDTQYF
v_gene: TRBV7-2; d_gene: TRBD1; j_gene: TRBJ1-6; abundance: few; CDR3aa: CASSQGQSNSPLHF
v_gene: TRBV6-5; d_gene: NA; j_gene: TRBJ1-2; abundance: few; CDR3aa: CASSSYYGYTF